The 10 T cell receptor beta chains below were found in one sample sequenced in a study of T cell changes during pregnancy in multiple sclerosis. The assay was immunoSEQ multiplex PCR, and TCRdb's table has in-frame clones only and misses some. The data hold tens of thousands of clones, with around 94% observed a single time. The sequencing here drew on peripheral blood, taken after pregnancy. The source of these receptors is a female donor in good health, enrolled as a control in a pregnancy study.

The chain couples TRBV28 to TRBJ1-4; 8 bases fit TRBD1. CDR1 and CDR2 (germline): MDHEN, SYDVKM. V shed 8 bases and J 6 bases; nucleotides not matched to a gene: 5. This CDR3 spans 13 amino acids. This CDR3 reads CASAGGSDEKLFF. In DNA form, the CDR3 reads TGTGCCAGCGCAGGGGGCTCAGATGAAAAACTGTTTTTT.

As DNA, the CDR3 is TGCGCCAGCAGCCCAGGGACAGGGGGCGCGGAAGGCAATCAGCCCCAGCATTTT. Protein product: CASSPGTGGAEGNQPQHF. This chain uses TRBV5-1 with TRBJ1-5, with 12 bases lining up with TRBD1. The J segment lost 2 bases and the V segment lost 4 bases, leaving 10 bases of the junction unmatched. Germline CDR1 is SGHRS and CDR2 is YFSETQ. The CDR3 length is 18 residues.

In regard to this clone: Other DNA variants within this sample encode the same CDR3. The chain couples TRBV5-1 to TRBJ2-7; 8 bases agree with TRBD1. There are 14 residues in the CDR3. The V and J ends lost 4 bases and 4 bases, in that order; junction bases with no gene match: 7. Germline V gives CDR1 SGHRS, CDR2 YFSETQ. Here the CDR3 reads CASSPGQGAYEQYF. Here the CDR3 DNA reads TGCGCCAGCAGCCCAGGTCAGGGGGCATACGAGCAGTACTTC.

The chain is built from TRBV27 and TRBJ1-5; possible D gene TRBD1, 6 bases. Germline loops: CDR1 MNHEY, CDR2 SMNVEV (reference sequence). The CDR3 runs 15 residues. With 2 bases removed from V and 1 base from J, the gap between germline ends came to 9 bases. This chain's CDR3 is CASSLIQGSNQPQHF. The CDR3 DNA follows: TGTGCCAGCAGTTTAATCCAGGGGAGCAATCAGCCCCAGCATTTT.

The V call is TRBV7-7, the J call TRBJ2-5; D perhaps matches TRBD1 (5 bases). V dropped 1 base and J dropped 6 bases, with 15 bases sitting between them. Germline-derived CDR1 and CDR2 are SSHAT and FNYEAQ (reference sequence). The CDR3 totals 15 residues. CDR3 residues: CASSLDPSRVQTQYF. CDR3 coding DNA: TGTGCCAGCAGCTTAGATCCGTCCAGGGTGCAGACCCAGTACTTC. The variable domain in full, completed from reference TRBV7-7 and TRBJ2-5, reads GAGVSQSPRYKVTKRGQDVTLRCDPISSHATLYWYQQALGQGPEFLTYFNYEAQPDKSGLPSDRFSAERPEGSISTLTIQRTEQRDSAMYRCASSLDPSRVQTQYFGPGTRLLVL.

This sequence joins TRBV7-9 and TRBJ1-5; no definite D call. Trimming took off 2 bases at V and 2 bases at J, with 10 bases between the two ends. CDR1 is SEHNR, CDR2 FQNEAQ, per germline (reference sequence). This CDR3 spans 15 amino acids. The CDR3, as DNA: TGTGCCAGCAGCTTATCGGGAACAGGCAATCAGCCCCAGCATTTT. Translation: CASSLSGTGNQPQHF.

The genes are TRBV6-5 and TRBJ1-1; D gene unclear. From germline, CDR1 is MNHEY and CDR2 SVGAGI. This CDR3 comprises 16 residues. Trimming took 0 bases from V and 4 from J, leaving 15 bases between them. The CDR3 spells CASSYSSSGSRTEAFF. The CDR3 DNA reads TGTGCCAGCAGTTACTCGTCATCCGGGAGTCGCACTGAAGCTTTCTTT.

The rearrangement links TRBV6-4 to TRBJ2-2, with a possible D match to TRBD1 (5 bases). V lost 5 bases to trimming and J lost 6 bases, with 13 bases between them. CDR3 size: 14 residues. The germline V gene has CDR1 MRHNA and CDR2 SNTAGT. CDR3 bases: TGTGCCAGCAGTCAACAGGAATTCGCCGGGGAGCTGTTTTTT. Translating it yields CASSQQEFAGELFF.

The gene calls are TRBV27 and TRBJ2-3; 8 bases align to TRBD1. Losses at the gene ends were 4 bases for V and 8 bases for J; bases not matched to a gene: 8. The CDR3 is 14 residues long. Germline CDR1 is MNHEY and CDR2 is SMNVEV (reference sequence). The CDR3 region is CASSSRTGWATQYF. CDR3 in DNA: TGTGCCAGCAGTTCCCGGACAGGGTGGGCTACGCAGTATTTT.

The gene calls are TRBV28 and TRBJ2-3; TRBD1 aligns across 8 bases. J gave up 3 bases and V 6 bases, and 11 bases lay outside the gene matches. Germline V CDR1 and CDR2: MDHEN, SYDVKM. The CDR3 extends over 16 amino acids. The CDR3 region has the DNA TGTGCCAGCAGCGAGAGGACAGGGTGGATGACAGATACGCAGTATTTT. Translating it yields CASSERTGWMTDTQYF. The full variable domain, completed using reference TRBV28 and TRBJ2-3, is DVKVTQSSRYLVKRTGEKVFLECVQDMDHENMFWYRQDPGLGLRLIYFSYDVKMKEKGDIPEGYSVSREKKERFSLILESASTNQTSMYLCASSERTGWMTDTQYFGPGTRLTVL.